What follows are 9 T cell receptor beta chains derived from one specimen sequenced in a study of PD-L1 blockade in urothelial cancer. Here immunoSEQ multiplex PCR was the method, and the copy in TCRdb shows in-frame clones only, minus some. The table has approximately 48,000 clones, around 90% seen once. Regarding time point: pretreatment peripheral blood. This specimen was PBMCs, taken around atezolizumab (anti-PD-L1) treatment. Every receptor here comes from a woman aged 55-70 years with urothelial cancer.

CDR3 sequence: CASSVSGDEQFF. The DNA for the CDR3 is TGTGCCAGCAGCGTATCCGGGGATGAGCAGTTCTTC. V is TRBV9 and J is TRBJ2-1, with D possibly being TRBD2 (5 bases). Germline assignment: CDR1 SGDLS and CDR2 YYNGEE. This CDR3 contains 12 residues. V was shortened by 1 base and J by 8 bases, with 7 bases between the two germline ends.

The chain has TRBV10-1 and TRBJ1-2, with a tentative D call TRBD1 (5 bases). The CDR3 covers 13 residues. Looked up from germline, CDR1 is WNHNN and CDR2 is SYGVQD (reference sequence). Trimming took 5 bases from V and 4 from J, leaving 11 bases between them. The CDR3 DNA reads TGCGCCAGCAGTCTCGGGACTGGCTATGGCTACACCTTC. The encoded protein is CASSLGTGYGYTF.

A single count supports this clone. The chain combines TRBV4-2 with TRBJ2-7; D ambiguous. Germline CDR1 LGHNA, CDR2 YNFKEQ. The CDR3 runs to 13 residues. V dropped 0 bases and J dropped 1 base, with 4 bases sitting between them. CDR3 sequence: CASSQETSYEQYF. CDR3 nucleotides: TGTGCCAGCAGCCAAGAGACTTCCTACGAGCAGTACTTC.

The rearrangement uses TRBV5-6 and TRBJ2-1; D is unresolved. Germline CDR1 is SGHDT and CDR2 is YYEEEE. This CDR3 has 15 residues. Trimming removed 1 base at V and 0 bases at J, with 8 bases between. The CDR3 nucleotides read TGTGCCAGCAGCTTGCGGGTAGACTCCTACAATGAGCAGTTCTTC. Residues: CASSLRVDSYNEQFF.

The chain employs TRBV19 and TRBJ2-1; 10 positions match TRBD2. From germline, CDR1 is LNHDA and CDR2 SQIVND (reference sequence). Trimming at V came to 5 bases and at J to 6 bases, leaving 19 bases not matched to a gene. The CDR3 is made up of 19 amino acids. The CDR3 DNA reads TGTGCCAGTAGTCAGTACCTAGCGGGAGTTCTGGTGGGGCCCAATGAGCAGTTCTTC. Its protein product is CASSQYLAGVLVGPNEQFF.

The chain uses TRBV6-6 and TRBJ1-4; the D is unclear. From germline, CDR1 is MNHNY and CDR2 SVGAGI (reference sequence). This CDR3 is 12 amino acids long. V was cut by 8 bases and J by 7 bases, with 11 bases left in between. CDR3 bases: TGTGCCAGCGCCGGGGTTGGTGAAAAACTGTTTTTT. This gives the protein CASAGVGEKLFF.

This chain joins TRBV7-8 and TRBJ2-3, with D tentatively TRBD1 (6 bases). The CDR3 spans 16 residues. Germline loops: CDR1 SGHVS, CDR2 FQNEAQ. V shed 5 bases and J shed 0 bases, with 15 bases lying between them. The CDR3, as DNA: TGTGCCAGCAGCCATCGGACAGTAAAAAGCACAGATACGCAGTATTTT. Residues: CASSHRTVKSTDTQYF.

This chain connects TRBV13 to TRBJ1-3; TRBD1 matches at 9 bases. Looked up from germline, CDR1 is PRHDT and CDR2 is FYEKMQ (reference sequence). This CDR3 contains 15 residues. The V gene end was trimmed by 5 bases and the J gene end by 1 base; junction bases not matched to a gene: 3. CDR3 sequence reads: CASSPDRGSGNTIYF. The CDR3 bases are TGTGCCAGCAGCCCGGACAGGGGTTCTGGAAACACCATATATTTT. The entire variable domain, with the rest obtained from reference TRBV13 and TRBJ1-3, is as follows: AAGVIQSPRHLIKEKRETATLKCYPIPRHDTVYWYQQGPGQDPQFLISFYEKMQSDKGSIPDRFSAQQFSDYHSELNMSSLELGDSALYFCASSPDRGSGNTIYFGEGSWLTVV.

This chain uses TRBV9 with TRBJ1-1, with D possibly TRBD1 on 6 matching bases. The CDR3 contains 15 residues. Trimming took off 3 bases at V and 5 bases at J, with 17 bases between the two ends. Germline V gene data show CDR1 as SGDLS and CDR2 as YYNGEE. CDR3 in DNA: TGTGCCAGCAGCGACCGCGTATATACAGGGACTGAAGCTTTCTTT. Protein: CASSDRVYTGTEAFF.